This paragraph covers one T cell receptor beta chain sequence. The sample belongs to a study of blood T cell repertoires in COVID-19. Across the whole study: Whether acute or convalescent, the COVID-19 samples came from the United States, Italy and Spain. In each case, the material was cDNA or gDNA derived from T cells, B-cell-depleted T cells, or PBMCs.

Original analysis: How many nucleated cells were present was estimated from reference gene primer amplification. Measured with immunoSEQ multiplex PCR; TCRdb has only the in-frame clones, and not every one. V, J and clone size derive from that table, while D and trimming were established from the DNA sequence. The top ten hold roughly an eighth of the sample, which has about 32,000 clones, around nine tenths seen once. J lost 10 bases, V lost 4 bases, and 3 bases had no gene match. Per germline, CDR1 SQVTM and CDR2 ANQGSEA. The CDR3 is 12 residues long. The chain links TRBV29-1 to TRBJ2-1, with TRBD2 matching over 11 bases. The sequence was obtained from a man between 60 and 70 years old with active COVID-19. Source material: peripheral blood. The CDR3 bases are TGCAGCGTTGCTAGCGGGGGGCCGGAGCAGTTCTTC. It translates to CSVASGGPEQFF.